Listed here are 26 T cell receptor beta chains from one sample, sequenced in a study of blood T cells in healthy people across ages. A sample-barcoded 5' primer and a J-beta primer mix were used in a second PCR of roughly 6 to 11 cycles. TCRdb recomputed calls from the 5' RACE reads with MiXCR, one row per CDR3 protein. The repertoire holds 1.5 million or so distinct CDR3 sequences, about 43% seen once, with approximately 7.9% in the top ten. What was sequenced was blood. Every receptor here comes from a woman aged 18-29 years in good health.

This sequence joins TRBV11-2 and TRBJ1-2; D is ambiguous. V lost 1 base and J lost 0, with 15 bases in between. The germline V gene encodes CDR1 SGHAT and CDR2 FQNNGV. CDR3 length: 17 residues. This CDR3 is CASSLGWRSGPNYGYTF. CDR3 DNA sequence: TGTGCCAGCAGCTTAGGGTGGAGGTCAGGCCCTAACTATGGCTACACCTTC.

Ten or more counts support this clonotype. The rearrangement uses TRBV27 and TRBJ1-2; 8 bases map to TRBD1. Unmatched junction bases numbered 19, after V lost 5 bases and J lost 8 bases. The CDR3 runs to 17 residues. The germline gives CDR1 MNHEY, CDR2 SMNVEV (reference sequence). CDR3 bases: TGTGCCAGCAGTCTCTCGGGACAGGCTATCCCTCCCGGCGGCTACACCTTC. Translating it yields CASSLSGQAIPPGGYTF.

This clonotype has ten or more counts. The chain couples TRBV20-1 to TRBJ2-7; D is perhaps TRBD1 (5 bases). Looked up from germline, CDR1 is DFQATT and CDR2 is SNEGSKA (reference sequence). The V end lost 6 bases, the J end lost 3 bases, and 15 bases lay between the germline ends. This CDR3 comprises 13 residues. CDR3 amino acids: CSAKGQGNYEQYF. For the CDR3, the DNA is TGCAGTGCAAAGGGTCAGGGAAACTACGAGCAGTACTTC.

V and J are TRBV5-1 and TRBJ2-1, with TRBD1 matching 7 bases. The CDR3 covers 17 residues. Germline V gene data show CDR1 as SGHRS and CDR2 as YFSETQ. V shed 4 bases and J 8 bases; nucleotides not matched to a gene: 18. CDR3 in amino acids: CASSPWGSDRAVDEQFF. The CDR3 DNA sequence: TGCGCCAGCAGCCCCTGGGGTTCAGACAGGGCGGTCGATGAGCAGTTCTTC.

The V gene is TRBV3-1, the J gene TRBJ1-1; D might be TRBD1 (5 bases). The CDR3 runs 13 residues. Per germline, CDR1 LGHDT and CDR2 YNNKEL (reference sequence). Trimming pared 4 bases from V and 6 bases from J, leaving 12 bases between. In nucleotides, the CDR3 is TGTGCCAGCAGCCTCGAAACGACAGCTGAAGCTTTCTTT. Protein sequence: CASSLETTAEAFF.

The rearrangement links TRBV20-1 to TRBJ1-1, with 10 bases that match TRBD1. The CDR3 length is 15 residues. Germline values: CDR1 DFQATT, CDR2 SNEGSKA (reference sequence). V lost 3 bases to trimming and J lost 2 bases; unmatched junction nucleotides: 6. CDR3 in DNA: TGCAGTGCTAGGGAGCGGACAGGGGGTAACACTGAAGCTTTCTTT. Translated, it gives CSARERTGGNTEAFF.

This clonotype has more than one count but fewer than ten. The chain carries TRBV29-1 and TRBJ2-7; D assignment may be TRBD1 or TRBD2 (5 bases each). This CDR3 spans 15 amino acids. CDR1 SQVTM and CDR2 ANQGSEA come from the germline V gene. Trimming cost V 6 bases and J 5 bases, with 23 bases left between them. The CDR3 protein is CSVAGTAGLGHEQYF. CDR3 coding DNA: TGCAGCGTGGCAGGGACGGCAGGGTTGGGACACGAGCAGTACTTC.

In this sample, this clonotype turned up a few times. The CDR3 loop reads CASSSTGFTDTQYF. CDR3 in DNA: TGTGCCAGCAGCTCCACAGGGTTTACCGATACGCAGTATTTT. The J gene is TRBJ2-3, the V gene TRBV7-9; D perhaps matches TRBD1 (6 bases). This CDR3 region has 14 residues. The V end lost 4 bases, the J end lost 6 bases, and 14 bases lay between the germline ends. The germline V gene has CDR1 SEHNR and CDR2 FQNEAQ (reference sequence).

This clonotype was counted ten times or more. The chain carries TRBV5-1 and TRBJ2-1; D not resolved. Germline loops: CDR1 SGHRS, CDR2 YFSETQ. The CDR3 has 15 residues. Trimming stripped 4 bases from V and 1 base from J, with 12 bases between. This CDR3 reads CASSPGGGSYNEQFF. CDR3 sequence (DNA): TGCGCCAGCAGCCCCGGTGGCGGTTCCTACAATGAGCAGTTCTTC.

This clonotype came up a few times. The chain links TRBV7-9 to TRBJ1-2; D is ambiguous. Trimming removed 3 bases from V and 7 bases from J, with 18 bases in between. Germline loops: CDR1 SEHNR, CDR2 FQNEAQ (reference sequence). The CDR3 is 15 residues long. The CDR3 sequence is CASSFEFTGFGGYTF. CDR3 DNA: TGTGCCAGCAGCTTTGAGTTTACGGGGTTCGGTGGCTACACCTTC.

This sequence joins TRBV3-1 and TRBJ2-1; 9 bases align to TRBD2. The V and J ends lost 7 bases and 8 bases, in that order; junction bases with no gene match: 15. This CDR3 is built from 16 residues. The germline CDR1 and CDR2 sequences are LGHDT and YNNKEL (reference sequence). The CDR3 DNA reads TGTGCCAGCACGCCCAACCTAGCGGGGAGGTATCATGAGCAGTTCTTC. This codes for CASTPNLAGRYHEQFF.

This clonotype was detected only a few times. CDR3 nucleotides: TGTGCCAGCAGCTTAGAACGGACTAGCGGCTACAATGAGCAGTTCTTC. Its protein product is CASSLERTSGYNEQFF. The chain links TRBV7-2 to TRBJ2-1; the match to TRBD2 covers 10 bases. CDR1 is SGHTA and CDR2 is FQGNSA in the germline V gene. This CDR3 has 16 amino acids. V shed 1 base and J 3 bases; nucleotides not matched to a gene: 3.

This sequence joins TRBV10-2 and TRBJ2-3, with 8 bases fitting TRBD2. The trim removed 6 bases at V and 6 bases at J, leaving 8 bases unmatched. The CDR3 extends over 14 amino acids. Germline-derived CDR1 and CDR2 are WSHSY and SAAADI. This CDR3 reads CASRVSGSGDTQYF. The DNA of the CDR3 is TGCGCCAGCAGAGTCAGCGGGAGCGGGGATACGCAGTATTTT.

CDR3 residues: CASSEWKVKNIQYF. In DNA, the CDR3 is TGCGCCAGCAGTGAGTGGAAGGTCAAAAACATTCAGTACTTC. The rearrangement links TRBV10-2 to TRBJ2-4; D is ambiguous. Germline CDR1 and CDR2: WSHSY and SAAADI. There are 14 residues in the CDR3. The V gene lost 1 base and the J gene lost 3 bases, with 7 bases spanning the gap.

The chain has TRBV27 and TRBJ1-1; TRBD1 might be the D (5 bases). This CDR3 has 12 residues. Looked up from germline, CDR1 is MNHEY and CDR2 is SMNVEV (reference sequence). Trimming removed 5 bases from V and 11 bases from J, with 15 bases in between. The CDR3 protein is CASSTLEGPAFF. CDR3 nucleotides: TGTGCCAGCAGTACCCTTGAGGGGCCGGCTTTCTTT.

This clonotype was observed a few times. The V call is TRBV7-9, the J call TRBJ2-5; the D is unclear. The CDR3 runs 12 residues. Trimming pared 7 bases from V and 5 bases from J, leaving 11 bases between. Germline lookup yields CDR1 SEHNR and CDR2 FQNEAQ (reference sequence). The CDR3 bases are TGTGCCAGCACCATAGGCCGGGAGACCCAGTACTTC. The encoded protein is CASTIGRETQYF.

The gene calls are TRBV20-1 and TRBJ2-5; 7 bases fit TRBD2. The germline V gene has CDR1 DFQATT and CDR2 SNEGSKA (reference sequence). V shed 0 bases, J shed 3 bases, and the junction held 4 bases outside the gene matches. CDR3 length: 14 residues. The CDR3 sequence is CSARDGRGKETQYF. The CDR3 DNA reads as TGCAGTGCTAGAGATGGGCGGGGGAAAGAGACCCAGTACTTC.

This clonotype came up a few times. The chain employs TRBV7-2 and TRBJ2-7; D not resolved. Germline loops: CDR1 SGHTA, CDR2 FQGNSA. This CDR3 has 13 amino acids. The ends were cut back, 5 bases at V and 4 bases at J, with 12 bases in the middle. The CDR3 DNA sequence: TGTGCCAGCAGCCCTCTGCGGTTATACGAGCAGTACTTC. Residues: CASSPLRLYEQYF. Together with reference TRBV7-2 and TRBJ2-7, the CDR3 gives the full variable domain: GAGVSQSPSNKVTEKGKDVELRCDPISGHTALYWYRQSLGQGLEFLIYFQGNSAPDKSGLPSDRFSAERTGGSVSTLTIQRTQQEDSAVYLCASSPLRLYEQYFGPGTRLTVT.

The chain uses TRBV2 and TRBJ1-1, with 7 bases identical to TRBD1. This CDR3 spans 13 amino acids. V trimming: 7 bases; J trimming: 1 base; junction bases outside the gene matches: 3. Germline CDR1 SNHLY, CDR2 FYNNEI. The CDR3 region is CASIGQENTEAFF. CDR3 DNA sequence: TGTGCCAGCATTGGACAGGAGAACACTGAAGCTTTCTTT.

This clonotype came up a few times. The chain joins TRBV7-9 to TRBJ1-2; a possible D gene is TRBD1 (5 bases). The CDR3 is 14 amino acids. The germline V gene has CDR1 SEHNR and CDR2 FQNEAQ (reference sequence). With 1 base removed from V and 2 bases from J, the gap between germline ends came to 8 bases. CDR3 in amino acids: CASSLVRGNYGYTF. CDR3 bases: TGTGCCAGCAGCTTAGTACGGGGGAACTATGGCTACACCTTC.

The rearrangement uses TRBV5-1 and TRBJ1-6; 7 bases align to TRBD1. Germline CDR1 reads SGHRS; CDR2 reads YFSETQ. Trimming took 1 base from V and 2 from J; bases not matched to a gene: 6. There are 17 residues in the CDR3. This CDR3 reads CASSLPVGTAYNSPLHF. The CDR3 DNA follows: TGCGCCAGCAGCTTGCCGGTTGGGACAGCCTATAATTCACCCCTCCACTTT.

A few counts support this clonotype. The V gene is TRBV18, the J gene TRBJ1-5, with D possibly being TRBD1 (6 bases). Per germline, CDR1 KGHSH and CDR2 LQKENI. V lost 2 bases, J lost 2 bases, and 10 bases lay in between. This CDR3 is built from 15 residues. CDR3 region: CASSPGGGGNQPQHF. The DNA for the CDR3 is TGTGCCAGCTCACCAGGGGGCGGCGGCAATCAGCCCCAGCATTTT.

The V call is TRBV12-3 or TRBV12-4, the J call TRBJ1-6, with 7 bases identical to TRBD1. The CDR3 is made up of 14 amino acids. Trimming at V came to 3 bases and at J to 10 bases, leaving 6 bases not matched to a gene. The CDR3 DNA follows: TGTGCCAGCAGTTTCGTGGACAGGAGATCACCCCTCCACTTT. Translating gives CASSFVDRRSPLHF.

CDR3 coding DNA: TGCAGTGCAGACAGGGGGCTAGGCTACACCTTC. Protein: CSADRGLGYTF. The V call is TRBV20-1, the J call TRBJ1-2, with 10 bases fitting TRBD1. V lost 6 bases and J lost 8; bases outside the gene matches: 3. This CDR3 is 11 amino acids long. The germline V gene has CDR1 DFQATT and CDR2 SNEGSKA (reference sequence).

This clonotype was found a few times. This chain uses TRBV4-2 with TRBJ2-5; 7 bases match TRBD1. The germline V gene has CDR1 LGHNA and CDR2 YNFKEQ. The CDR3 contains 15 residues. V dropped 2 bases and J dropped 0; count of bases not matched to a gene: 3. The CDR3 DNA follows: TGTGCCAGCAGCCAACCCGACAGGGACCAAGAGACCCAGTACTTC. As protein: CASSQPDRDQETQYF.

A single count supports this clonotype. One junction end disagrees with the germline gene, perhaps due to a read error. This sequence joins TRBV14 and TRBJ2-7, with 8 positions matching TRBD1. The germline V gene has CDR1 SGHDN and CDR2 FVKESK. The CDR3 loop spans 14 amino acids. CDR3 amino acids: CATSVETGDYEQYF. CDR3 bases: TGTGCCACCAGCGTTGAGACAGGGGACTACGAGCAGTACTTC.